What follows are 15 T cell receptor beta chains derived from one specimen sequenced in a study of blood T cells in healthy people across ages. The second PCR ran about 6 to 12 cycles with a sample-barcoded 5' primer and J-beta primers. TCRdb re-derived calls from the 5' RACE reads in MiXCR, one entry per CDR3 protein. The data show roughly 1.4 million distinct CDR3 sequences, approximately 59% seen once. What was sequenced was blood. These receptors were obtained from a man aged 18 to 29 in good health.

This clonotype has a single count. The rearrangement uses TRBV20-1 and TRBJ2-4; no clear D gene. The DNA end lines up better with TRBJ2-5; the J call may be wrong. CDR3 size: 12 residues. The germline CDR1 and CDR2 sequences are DFQATT and SNEGSKA (reference sequence). CDR3 sequence: CSARVAIETQYF. The CDR3 nucleotides are TGCAGTGCTAGAGTAGCTATTGAGACCCAGTACTTC.

The chain uses TRBV4-2 and TRBJ2-2, with D unclear. CDR3 length: 13 amino acids. Germline V gives CDR1 LGHNA, CDR2 YNFKEQ. Trimming removed 6 bases at V and 7 bases at J, with 12 bases between. The CDR3 region is CASRPPLDGELFF. The DNA for the CDR3 is TGTGCCAGCAGACCTCCCCTGGACGGGGAGCTGTTTTTT.

This clonotype was recorded a few times. The chain has TRBV7-2 and TRBJ2-7; 8 bases are shared with TRBD2. CDR1 SGHTA and CDR2 FQGNSA come from the germline V gene. CDR3 length: 15 residues. V lost 4 bases and J lost 2; bases outside the gene matches: 7. Here the CDR3 DNA reads TGTGCCAGCAGCTACATAGCGGGGAGCCCCTACGAGCAGTACTTC. Its protein is CASSYIAGSPYEQYF.

The genes are TRBV29-1 and TRBJ2-1; TRBD2 agrees at 8 bases. CDR3 length equals 15 residues. Germline CDR1 SQVTM, CDR2 ANQGSEA. V dropped 6 bases and J dropped 0; count of bases not matched to a gene: 7. CDR3 in amino acids: CSVFGREDSYNEQFF. The CDR3 coding sequence is TGCAGCGTCTTCGGGCGGGAGGACTCCTACAATGAGCAGTTCTTC.

The chain recombines TRBV12-3 or TRBV12-4 with TRBJ2-3; D gene uncertain. This CDR3 is 15 amino acids long. V lost 3 bases, J lost 0 bases, and 10 bases lay in between. This CDR3 is CASSFFRISTDTQYF. The CDR3 nucleotides are TGTGCCAGCAGTTTCTTCAGGATTAGCACAGATACGCAGTATTTT.

The gene calls are TRBV20-1 and TRBJ2-5, with no clear D. This CDR3 has 13 residues. Germline CDR1 DFQATT, CDR2 SNEGSKA (reference sequence). V lost 8 bases to trimming and J lost 3 bases, with 16 bases between them. In DNA form, the CDR3 reads TGCAGTCCTCGGAGACGGCCTGAAGAGACCCAGTACTTC. This gives the protein CSPRRRPEETQYF.

V and J are TRBV29-1 and TRBJ2-7; a possible D gene is TRBD2 (6 bases). The CDR3 is 13 amino acids. V dropped 7 bases and J dropped 0 bases, with 13 bases sitting between them. Germline values: CDR1 SQVTM, CDR2 ANQGSEA. The CDR3 DNA sequence: TGCAGCGCGGGAGTAGCCAGCTCCTACGAGCAGTACTTC. As protein: CSAGVASSYEQYF.

This clonotype came up a few times. The gene calls are TRBV6-1 and TRBJ2-5; 7 bases are a match to TRBD2. J lost 11 bases, V lost 1 base, and 13 bases had no gene match. There are 15 residues in the CDR3. The germline gives CDR1 MNHNS, CDR2 SASEGT. This CDR3 is CASSEEGRGGNEQYF. The CDR3 coding sequence is TGTGCCAGCAGTGAAGAGGGGAGGGGAGGAAATGAGCAGTACTTC.

V is TRBV20-1 and J is TRBJ2-5; 8 positions match TRBD1. Judging by the DNA end, TRBJ2-7 fits better; the J call may be wrong. Germline CDR1 reads DFQATT; CDR2 reads SNEGSKA (reference sequence). CDR3 length: 15 amino acids. CDR3 coding DNA: TGCAGTGCTAGAGTTTCAGGGGGCGCTCGGTACGAGCAGTACTTC. This sequence encodes CSARVSGGARYEQYF.

This clonotype was picked up a small number of times. The CDR3 DNA is TGTGCCAGCAGCCCGGGACTTATGGAAAAACTGTTTTTT. It encodes CASSPGLMEKLFF. V and J are TRBV4-2 and TRBJ1-4; D may be TRBD1 (5 bases). This CDR3 has 13 residues. The germline V and J ends were trimmed by 4 bases and 8 bases, with 11 bases remaining between them. Germline V gene lookup returns CDR1 LGHNA and CDR2 YNFKEQ.

This sequence joins TRBV4-3 and TRBJ2-3, with D possibly matching TRBD2 (5 bases). V lost 3 bases and J lost 1, with 14 bases in between. Germline CDR1 and CDR2: LGHNA and YSLEER. The CDR3 runs 16 residues. Here the CDR3 DNA reads TGCGCCAGCAGCCACCCGACTACCGAAGGCACAGATACGCAGTATTTT. Translated, it gives CASSHPTTEGTDTQYF.

The V gene is TRBV7-8, the J gene TRBJ2-5; TRBD1 might be the D (5 bases). Matching the DNA end better, TRBJ2-7 makes the J call doubtful. CDR3 length equals 13 residues. CDR1 SGHVS and CDR2 FQNEAQ come from the germline V gene. CDR3 DNA sequence: TGTGCCAGCAGCAGAGACTGGGGCGCCGAGCAGTACTTC. Translated: CASSRDWGAEQYF.

The chain links TRBV5-6 to TRBJ2-7, with 12 positions matching TRBD2. The germline V gene has CDR1 SGHDT and CDR2 YYEEEE. This CDR3 region has 15 residues. The V segment lost 0 bases and the J segment 4 bases; nucleotides outside the gene matches: 2. The CDR3 loop reads CASSLGLAGEYEQYF. For the CDR3, the DNA is TGTGCCAGCAGCTTGGGACTAGCGGGAGAATACGAGCAGTACTTC.

The chain recombines TRBV27 with TRBJ1-2, with D possibly matching TRBD1 (6 bases). V shed 7 bases and J shed 4 bases, with 16 bases lying between them. Germline V gene sequence: CDR1 MNHEY, CDR2 SMNVEV (reference sequence). This CDR3 contains 14 residues. CDR3 sequence: CASKPGTPLYGYTF. DNA for the CDR3: TGTGCCAGCAAACCCGGGACACCACTCTATGGCTACACCTTC.

The rearrangement joins TRBV6-6 to TRBJ2-3; TRBD2 aligns across 11 bases. The V and J ends lost 7 bases and 1 base, in that order; junction bases with no gene match: 4. The CDR3 loop spans 15 amino acids. CDR1 is MNHNY, CDR2 SVGAGI, per germline (reference sequence). The CDR3: CASTVLAGGTDTQYF. The CDR3 DNA reads as TGTGCCAGCACTGTACTAGCGGGGGGCACAGATACGCAGTATTTT.